This TCR beta chain is from a study of T cell responses to AZD1222 COVID-19 vaccine (dated by TCRdb to about 2021). As for the study more broadly: TCR sequencing covered some 250 trial participants: 200 to 210 given two doses of AZD1222 and 26 given two doses of MenACWY control vaccine. Trial participants were enrolled by age into 18-55, 56-69 and 70-plus year subgroups, with roughly 150, 30 and 60 TCR-sequenced participants respectively.

The CDR3 regions of human TCRbeta chains were analyzed by immunosequencing. As for how the authors treated the data: TCRs in the repertoires were compared against a reference library of SARS-CoV-2-specific TCRs that had been generated with the MIRA antigen-specificity platform. Breadth meant the fraction of unique TCRs that were SARS-CoV-2-associated, whereas depth meant the fraction of total T cells that were SARS-CoV-2-associated. Using the MIRA data, each spike-specific TCR was mapped to the spike region that the TCR reacts to and placed in a CD4 or CD8 class. Log10-transformed breadth and depth values were compared by one-way ANOVA with Sidak's multiple comparisons tests. TCRdb took over this immuneACCESS table, retaining in-frame rearrangements with V and J assigned. Such tables are incomplete; in checked studies, under half of the missing clones stem from an unresolved V gene, and the remainder is unexplained. V and J calls and clone size are copied from that table; D and trimming were computed from the DNA. For this sample there are 95,000 to 100,000 clones; 70% to 90% appear just once. Around 9.6% of the sample comes from the top ten.

Relative to germline, V is 5 bases shorter and J is 0 bases shorter, with 11 bases between their ends. Including the terminal cysteine and phenylalanine, the CDR3 comprises 14 residues. The retained sequence is limited to the CDR3, 42 bases, with the frame set at the first base. CDR1 SGHNT and CDR2 YENEEA are derived from the germline V gene. The research as a whole found: Participants were mostly white British, with more females than males. The authors suggested clonal diversity may have been underestimated. In the small 56-69-year group, the increase in depth fell short of significance, most likely because of low power. After two AZD1222 doses, both the breadth and the depth of spike-specific TCRs were significantly higher than at day 0 and than in MenACWY recipients. Because no samples from the day 14 peak response were available, repertoires could be characterized only after the peak T cell response. Reportedly, close to half of the unique spike-specific TCRs recognized epitopes lying outside the regions that are mutated in the B.1.351 and B.1.1.7 variants. The whole spike protein was spanned by vaccine-associated CD4 TCRs, and dominant responses were seen in regions 160-218 and 743-854. Conclusions about previously exposed vaccinees were limited because only six AZD1222 recipients were SARS-CoV-2 seropositive at baseline.

As regards this clone: The antigen it recognizes is unknown. No base qualities exist here, and no much larger clone lies one base off it.

What the time point label conveys for this sample: about 28 days (+/-7) after the second vaccine dose. AZD1222 recipients whose second dose came at about 4 weeks and those whose second dose came at about 12 weeks were combined into one group, since spike-specific TCR depth and breadth did not differ between the two schedules. The vaccinee samples were drawn from two UK trials, COV001 and COV002, one of which was a single-blind randomized controlled phase 2/3 trial testing AZD1222 (ChAdOx1 nCoV-19) in healthy adults. Trial participant PBMC samples were collected at day 0 and day 28 after the second dose for TCRbeta chain sequencing.

The TCR originated in an adult who received the AZD1222 COVID-19 vaccine. The receptor chain draws on TRBV11-3 and TRBJ2-7; TRBD1 could be the D gene, as 5 bases match. Sample: peripheral blood, taken 28 days after the second AZD1222 dose. The CDR3 protein: CASSRDSSSYEQYF. The bases are TGTGCCAGCAGCCGAGACAGTTCCTCCTACGAGCAGTACTTC.